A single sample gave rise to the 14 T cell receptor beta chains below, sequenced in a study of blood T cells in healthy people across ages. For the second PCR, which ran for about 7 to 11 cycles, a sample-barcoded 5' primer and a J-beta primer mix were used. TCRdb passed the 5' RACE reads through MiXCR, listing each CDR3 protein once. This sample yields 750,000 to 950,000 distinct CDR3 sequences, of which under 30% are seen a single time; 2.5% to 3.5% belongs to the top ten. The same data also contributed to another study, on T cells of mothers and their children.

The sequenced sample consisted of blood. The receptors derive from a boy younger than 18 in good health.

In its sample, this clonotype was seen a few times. CDR3 region: CASKLATNTGELFF. The CDR3 region has the DNA TGTGCCAGTAAACTAGCGACGAACACCGGGGAGCTGTTTTTT. This chain uses TRBV7-9 with TRBJ2-2; TRBD2 matches 7 bases. Per germline, CDR1 SEHNR and CDR2 FQNEAQ (reference sequence). The V and J ends lost 9 bases and 0 bases, in that order; junction bases with no gene match: 4. The CDR3 contains 14 residues.

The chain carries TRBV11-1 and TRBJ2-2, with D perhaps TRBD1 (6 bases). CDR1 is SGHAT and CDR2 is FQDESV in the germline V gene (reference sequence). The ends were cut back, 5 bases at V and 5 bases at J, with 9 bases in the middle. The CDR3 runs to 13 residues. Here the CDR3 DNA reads TGTGCCAGCAGCCACAGGGAAACCGGGGAGCTGTTTTTT. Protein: CASSHRETGELFF.

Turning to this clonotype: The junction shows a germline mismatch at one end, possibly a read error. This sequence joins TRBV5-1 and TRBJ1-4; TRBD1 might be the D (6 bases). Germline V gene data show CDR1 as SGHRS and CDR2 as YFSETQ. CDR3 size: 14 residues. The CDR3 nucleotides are TGCGCCAGCAGACAGGGTATCAGTAATGAGAAACTGTTTTTT. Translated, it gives CASRQGISNEKLFF.

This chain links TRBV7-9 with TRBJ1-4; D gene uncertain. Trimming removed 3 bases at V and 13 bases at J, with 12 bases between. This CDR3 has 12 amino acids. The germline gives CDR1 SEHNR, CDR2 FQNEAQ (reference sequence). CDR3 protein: CASSLDRERLFF. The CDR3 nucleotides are TGTGCCAGCAGCTTGGACCGGGAACGACTGTTTTTT.

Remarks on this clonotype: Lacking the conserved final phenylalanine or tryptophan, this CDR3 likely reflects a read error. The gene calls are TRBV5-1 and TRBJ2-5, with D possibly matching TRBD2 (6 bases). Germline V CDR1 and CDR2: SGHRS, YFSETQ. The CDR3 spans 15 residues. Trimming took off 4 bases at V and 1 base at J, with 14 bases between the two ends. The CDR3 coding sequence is TGCGCCAGCAGCATGACTAGAGGGATCCAAGAGACCCAGTACCTC. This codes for CASSMTRGIQETQYL.

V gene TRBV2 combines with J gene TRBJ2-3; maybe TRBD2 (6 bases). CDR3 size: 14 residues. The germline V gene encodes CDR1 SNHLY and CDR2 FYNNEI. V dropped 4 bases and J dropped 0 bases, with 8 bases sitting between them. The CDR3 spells CASSGDFSTDTQYF. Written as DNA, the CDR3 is TGTGCCAGCAGTGGGGACTTTAGCACAGATACGCAGTATTTT.

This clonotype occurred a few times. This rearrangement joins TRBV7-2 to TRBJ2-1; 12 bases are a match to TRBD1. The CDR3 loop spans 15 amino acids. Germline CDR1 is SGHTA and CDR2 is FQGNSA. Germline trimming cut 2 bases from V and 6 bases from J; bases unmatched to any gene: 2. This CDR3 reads CASSLWDRGLNEQFF. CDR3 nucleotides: TGTGCCAGCAGCTTATGGGACAGGGGGCTCAATGAGCAGTTCTTC.

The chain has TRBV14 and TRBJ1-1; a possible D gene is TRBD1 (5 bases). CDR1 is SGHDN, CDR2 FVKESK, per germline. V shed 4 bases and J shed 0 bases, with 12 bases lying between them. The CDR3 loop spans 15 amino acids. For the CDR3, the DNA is TGTGCCAGCAGCCTTTACAGGTTCATGAACACTGAAGCTTTCTTT. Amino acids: CASSLYRFMNTEAFF. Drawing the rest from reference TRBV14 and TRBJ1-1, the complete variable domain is EAGVTQFPSHSVIEKGQTVTLRCDPISGHDNLYWYRRVMGKEIKFLLHFVKESKQDESGMPNNRFLAERTGGTYSTLKVQPAELEDSGVYFCASSLYRFMNTEAFFGQGTRLTVV.

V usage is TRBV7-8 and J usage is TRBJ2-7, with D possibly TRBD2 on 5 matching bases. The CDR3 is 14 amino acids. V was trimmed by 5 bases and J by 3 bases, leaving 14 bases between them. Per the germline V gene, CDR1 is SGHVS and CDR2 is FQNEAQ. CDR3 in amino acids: CASSLRRLDYEQYF. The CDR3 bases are TGTGCCAGCAGCCTGAGGAGGCTCGACTACGAGCAGTACTTC.

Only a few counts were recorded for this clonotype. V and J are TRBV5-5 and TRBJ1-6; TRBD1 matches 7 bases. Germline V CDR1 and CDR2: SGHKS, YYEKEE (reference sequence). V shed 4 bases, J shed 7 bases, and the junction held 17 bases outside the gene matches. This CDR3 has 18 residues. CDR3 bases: TGTGCCAGCAGCCCCAGGCGCCGGGACAGTGGTGGGAATTCACCCCTCCACTTT. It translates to CASSPRRRDSGGNSPLHF.

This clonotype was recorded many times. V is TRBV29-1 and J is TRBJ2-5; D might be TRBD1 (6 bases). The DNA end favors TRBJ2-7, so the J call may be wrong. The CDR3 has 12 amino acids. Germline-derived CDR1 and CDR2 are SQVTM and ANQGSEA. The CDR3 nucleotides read TGCAGCGCGAGAGACAGGTACCACGAGCAGTACTTC. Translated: CSARDRYHEQYF.

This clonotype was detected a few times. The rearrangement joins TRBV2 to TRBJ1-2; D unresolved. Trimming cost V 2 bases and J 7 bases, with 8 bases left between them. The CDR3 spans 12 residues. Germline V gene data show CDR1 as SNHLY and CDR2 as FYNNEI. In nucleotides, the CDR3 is TGTGCCAGCAGTGAACCCCCCGGTGGCTACACCTTC. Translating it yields CASSEPPGGYTF.

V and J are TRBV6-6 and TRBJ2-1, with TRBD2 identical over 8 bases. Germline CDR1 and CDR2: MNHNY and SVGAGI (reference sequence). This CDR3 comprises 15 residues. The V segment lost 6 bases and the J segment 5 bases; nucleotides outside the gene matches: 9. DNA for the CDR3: TGTGCCAGCAGATATGGCGGGGGGATCAACAATGAGCAGTTCTTC. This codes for CASRYGGGINNEQFF.

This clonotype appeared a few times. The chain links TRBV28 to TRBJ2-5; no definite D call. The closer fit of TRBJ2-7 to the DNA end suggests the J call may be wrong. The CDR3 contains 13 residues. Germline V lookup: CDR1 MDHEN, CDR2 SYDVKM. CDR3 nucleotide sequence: TGTGCCAGCAGTTTACGGTCTCCCTACGAGCAGTACTTC. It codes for CASSLRSPYEQYF.